The rows below give T cell receptor beta chains drawn from one sample of a study of T cells in localized non-small cell lung cancer. Sequenced by immunoSEQ multiplex PCR; TCRdb stores in-frame clones only, minus some. The sample holds 100,000 to 150,000 clones, 70% to 90% seen once. This sample comprised peripheral blood, obtained before any cancer treatment. The receptors here all came from a female donor of 60 years or more with stage I lung adenocarcinoma. The CDR3 runs from the conserved cysteine through the conserved F or W. Rows give clone size only sometimes, using once, few, many, or a class for an expanded clone.

CDR3aa | v_gene | abundance | j_gene
CASKADEQGGNEQFF | TRBV2 | NA | TRBJ2-1
CSALRTGRTTNEKLFF | TRBV29-1 | NA | TRBJ1-4
CASRAGTGRNEQFF | TRBV5-4 | once | TRBJ2-1
CASSEYGQRSYNEQFF | TRBV6-1 | NA | TRBJ2-1
CASGGYEQYF | TRBV2 | NA | NA
CASSGSETQYF | TRBV19 | NA | TRBJ2-5
CASSEAQLRISQNIQYF | TRBV2 | NA | TRBJ2-4
CASSVGDHSGNTIYF | TRBV9 | NA | TRBJ1-3
CASSSRGAEKLFF | TRBV7-6 | NA | TRBJ1-4
CASSQSLLQETQYF | TRBV19 | once | TRBJ2-5
CASSDSTGTGYANTGELFF | TRBV9 | NA | TRBJ2-2
CASSQERGEETQYF | TRBV4-2 | once | TRBJ2-5
CASSLGPEREQYF | TRBV7-2 | NA | TRBJ2-7
CASSSLSSSLYGYTF | TRBV6-5 | NA | TRBJ1-2
CAHTTSDFIGETQYF | TRBV7-2 | once | TRBJ2-5
CASSQGWETQYF | TRBV7-6 | NA | TRBJ2-5
CASSQLQGGYGYTF | TRBV14 | NA | TRBJ1-2
CASSLAGLVVYGYTF | TRBV7-2 | NA | TRBJ1-2
CASSDGKNIQYF | TRBV2 | NA | TRBJ2-4
CASSALAYTYEQYF | TRBV7-9 | NA | TRBJ2-7
CASSSLDRQDNEQFF | TRBV5-1 | NA | TRBJ2-1
CASSLAPGEVKFF | TRBV5-1 | NA | TRBJ2-1
CASSPGQLNEQYF | TRBV18 | NA | TRBJ2-7
CASSQGGRNEQFF | TRBV4-1 | once | TRBJ2-1
CASRLSPGSYGYTF | TRBV6-5 | NA | TRBJ1-2
CASSMDRQPQHF | TRBV19 | NA | TRBJ1-5
CASSEETGLAGLEQFF | TRBV2 | NA | TRBJ2-1
CASSQDGTSGFGENIQYF | TRBV4-2 | NA | TRBJ2-4
CAWRHTGGYEQYF | TRBV30 | NA | TRBJ2-7